The 15 T cell receptor beta chains presented below share a single source sample, sequenced in a study of shared T cell receptors in the human thymus. Sequencing used immunoSEQ multiplex PCR; TCRdb keeps in-frame clones, though not all of them. Here the sample spans hundreds of thousands of clones, approximately 83% being singletons. These data were likewise used in another study, on human thymus T cells.

The material sequenced was thymocytes. The receptors shown here come from a girl under three years old with a congenital heart defect.

V is TRBV11-2 and J is TRBJ2-3; D gene uncertain. The CDR3 loop spans 15 amino acids. Trimming removed 0 bases at V and 0 bases at J, with 7 bases between. Germline V gene lookup returns CDR1 SGHAT and CDR2 FQNNGV. The CDR3 nucleotides are TGTGCCAGCAGCTTAGACTTACTTAGCACAGATACGCAGTATTTT. Protein: CASSLDLLSTDTQYF.

The V and J genes are TRBV28 and TRBJ1-1; D unclear. There are 12 residues in the CDR3. The germline V and J ends were trimmed by 7 bases and 1 base, with 7 bases remaining between them. Germline V gene lookup returns CDR1 MDHEN and CDR2 SYDVKM. The CDR3 sequence: CASKPRNTEAFF. CDR3 nucleotides: TGTGCCAGCAAGCCTAGGAACACTGAAGCTTTCTTT.

This clone was detected only once. In DNA, the CDR3 is TGTGCCAGCAGCTTAGCTTTTGGACAGACCTACGAGCAGTACTTC. It encodes CASSLAFGQTYEQYF. The rearrangement joins TRBV7-6 to TRBJ2-7; D might be TRBD1 (6 bases). Trimming took 0 bases from V and 2 from J, leaving 11 bases between them. This CDR3 has 15 amino acids. Germline V lookup: CDR1 SGHVS, CDR2 FNYEAQ.

The chain has TRBV28 and TRBJ1-2, with a tentative D call TRBD1 (5 bases). CDR1 and CDR2 from the germline V gene are MDHEN and SYDVKM. Trimming pared 7 bases from V and 8 bases from J, leaving 26 bases between. This CDR3 is built from 16 residues. CDR3 in amino acids: CASIRLNRSGSCGYTF. The CDR3 bases are TGTGCCAGCATCCGGCTGAATAGATCAGGGTCCTGCGGCTACACCTTC.

A few counts support this clone. This sequence joins TRBV30 and TRBJ2-7, with TRBD1 as a possible D gene (5 bases). Trimming took 3 bases from V and 2 from J, leaving 8 bases between them. The V gene's germline CDR1 is GTSNPN and CDR2 SVGIG (reference sequence). There are 12 residues in the CDR3. The CDR3: CAWSRAPYEQYF. The CDR3 coding sequence is TGTGCCTGGAGCAGGGCACCCTACGAGCAGTACTTC.

The CDR3 region is CASSQDWWGLNEQYF. CDR3 in DNA: TGCGCCAGCAGCCAAGATTGGTGGGGACTTAACGAGCAGTACTTC. The rearrangement joins TRBV4-1 to TRBJ2-7, with D possibly TRBD2 on 6 matching bases. The CDR3 spans 15 residues. Germline CDR1 is MGHRA and CDR2 is YSYEKL. Trimming took off 0 bases at V and 5 bases at J, with 14 bases between the two ends.

The V gene is TRBV29-1, the J gene TRBJ2-1; TRBD2 aligns across 9 bases. Germline CDR1 and CDR2: SQVTM and ANQGSEA. The CDR3 is made up of 18 amino acids. Germline trimming cut 7 bases from V and 0 bases from J; bases unmatched to any gene: 16. The CDR3 DNA reads TGCAGCGCCGCACCGGGTCTAGCGGGAACTCGCTCCTACAATGAGCAGTTCTTC. This gives the protein CSAAPGLAGTRSYNEQFF.

The gene calls are TRBV6-5 and TRBJ2-7; D is ambiguous. The CDR3 covers 14 residues. V gave up 2 bases and J gave up 1 base, with 9 bases separating them. CDR1 is MNHEY and CDR2 is SVGAGI in the germline V gene. This CDR3 is CASSYQDNSYEQYF. DNA of the CDR3: TGTGCCAGCAGTTACCAAGACAATTCCTACGAGCAGTACTTC.

The V call is TRBV5-1, the J call TRBJ1-2; the D is unclear. This CDR3 spans 14 amino acids. Looked up from germline, CDR1 is SGHRS and CDR2 is YFSETQ. V lost 8 bases, J lost 6 bases, and 20 bases lay in between. In DNA, the CDR3 is TGCGCCAGGGTGCGATCTGGGGAGGATGATGGCTACACCTTC. This translates into CARVRSGEDDGYTF.

This clone has only one observation. The same CDR3 arises from other DNA sequences in this sample as well. The gene calls are TRBV5-1 and TRBJ1-2; 8 bases map to TRBD1. V shed 4 bases, J shed 2 bases, and the junction held 4 bases outside the gene matches. Germline V lookup: CDR1 SGHRS, CDR2 YFSETQ. The CDR3 runs to 14 residues. CDR3 in amino acids: CASSQGATNYGYTF. CDR3 coding DNA: TGCGCCAGCAGCCAGGGGGCAACGAACTATGGCTACACCTTC.

This chain links TRBV28 with TRBJ1-4; 7 nucleotides line up with TRBD1. V was clipped by 2 bases and J by 5 bases; unmatched bases: 5. This CDR3 spans 15 amino acids. CDR1 is MDHEN and CDR2 is SYDVKM in the germline V gene. As DNA, the CDR3 is TGTGCCAGCAGTTTACCCCGGGACAGCAATGAAAAACTGTTTTTT. Protein sequence: CASSLPRDSNEKLFF. The variable domain in full, completed from reference TRBV28 and TRBJ1-4, reads DVKVTQSSRYLVKRTGEKVFLECVQDMDHENMFWYRQDPGLGLRLIYFSYDVKMKEKGDIPEGYSVSREKKERFSLILESASTNQTSMYLCASSLPRDSNEKLFFGSGTQLSVL.

This sequence joins TRBV15 and TRBJ1-4, with 9 bases identical to TRBD1. The CDR3 covers 21 residues. The V segment lost 0 bases and the J segment 0 bases; nucleotides outside the gene matches: 14. CDR1 and CDR2 (germline): LNHNV, YYDKDF (reference sequence). CDR3 in DNA: TGTGCCACCAGCAGAGATCCCGGGACAGGGAACCGATTCGCAACTAATGAAAAACTGTTTTTT. Translated: CATSRDPGTGNRFATNEKLFF.

This clone was counted once. The chain joins TRBV28 to TRBJ2-5, with TRBD1 identical over 7 bases. The junction had 14 bases not matched to a gene; V was cut back by 5 bases and J by 11 bases. CDR1 and CDR2 (germline): MDHEN, SYDVKM. This CDR3 is built from 14 residues. The CDR3 region has the DNA TGTGCCAGCAGTCACACCGGACAGGTTGAGGAGCAGTACTTC. Translating gives CASSHTGQVEEQYF.

V usage is TRBV28 and J usage is TRBJ1-1; 9 nucleotides align to TRBD1. The CDR3 is 15 amino acids. The V segment lost 5 bases and the J segment 3 bases; nucleotides outside the gene matches: 7. Germline CDR1 reads MDHEN; CDR2 reads SYDVKM. DNA of the CDR3: TGTGCCAGCAGTCCGTCGGACAGGGGAGACACTGAAGCTTTCTTT. This codes for CASSPSDRGDTEAFF.

The CDR3 DNA sequence: TGTGCCAGCAGCTTGGAGGCCTATAATTCACCCCTCCACTTT. It codes for CASSLEAYNSPLHF. V is TRBV9 and J is TRBJ1-6; no reliable D call. CDR1 and CDR2 from the germline V gene are SGDLS and YYNGEE. V was trimmed by 4 bases and J by 2 bases, leaving 7 bases between them. This CDR3 has 14 residues.